The present TCR beta chain was sequenced within a study of regulatory T cells in long-lasting Graves disease. Time point denoted: newly diagnosed GD, antithyroid drugs for less than 3 months. Making the TCR library involved RNA that had been extracted from PBMCs. This clonotype has more than one count but fewer than ten. For TCR beta, libraries came from iRepertoire HTBI primers and Arm-PCR of CDR3 regions. TCRdb re-called the multiplex PCR reads with MiXCR, one entry per CDR3 protein. This table has under 450,000 distinct CDR3 sequences, approximately 12% appearing once. V was trimmed by 4 bases and J by 0 bases, leaving 9 bases between them. This CDR3 is 14 amino acids long. CDR1 is LGHNA, CDR2 YSLEER, per germline. A further study also used this sample, focusing on T cells in Graves' hyperthyroidism and ophthalmopathy. That paper adds: Hyperthyroidism of Graves' type that showed no ophthalmopathy progression within 18 months was stable. A model of 13 V-J pairs discriminated ophthalmopathy from stable hyperthyroidism.

The specimen comprised peripheral blood mononuclear cells (PBMCs), sampled at new diagnosis, from a patient treated with antithyroid drugs. The V gene is TRBV4-3, the J gene TRBJ2-5, with D unclear. The receptor's source is a woman aged 18 to 35 with Graves disease. The CDR3 reads CASSRPGYQETQYF. DNA for the CDR3: TGCGCCAGCAGCCGCCCCGGGTACCAAGAGACCCAGTACTTC.